These T cell receptor beta chains were read from a single sample in a study of blood T cell repertoires in COVID-19. TCRdb keeps only in-frame clones here, not all; method: immunoSEQ multiplex PCR. The sample has 150,000 to 200,000 clones, over 75% seen once. The sequencing sample was made of PBMCs or T cells enriched from blood (not recorded which). The receptors originated from a man between 35 and 55 years old who had recovered from COVID-19. Each CDR3 is given with its conserved first and last residue. The order of the fields is V gene, J gene, clone size, D gene, CDR3 DNA, CDR3 protein. A D gene is named only where the DNA matches it firmly. Rows may omit the clone size; those that give it use once, few, many or a size class.

>TRBV24-1|TRBJ1-1|NA|NA
TGTGCCACCAGTGATTTGCCCACGGGGTGGGCTGAAGCTTTCTTT
CATSDLPTGWAEAFF
>TRBV6-1|TRBJ1-6|NA|NA
TGTGCCAGCAGTGAACTAGCCGGGACGGGAGGTTCACCCCTCCACTTT
CASSELAGTGGSPLHF
>TRBV9|TRBJ2-3|few|TRBD1
TGTGCCAGCAGCGCCGGGACAGGGGACGCAGATACGCAGTATTTT
CASSAGTGDADTQYF
>TRBV19|TRBJ2-3|NA|TRBD2
TGTGCCAGTAGCAGAGCCGGGACTAGCGGGGGAAAAGATACGCAGTATTTT
CASSRAGTSGGKDTQYF
>TRBV3-1/TRBV3-2|TRBJ1-1|few|NA
TGTGCCAGCAGACGGGAGATGGGGGGAGGTACTGAAGCTTTCTTT
CASRREMGGGTEAFF
>TRBV10-2|TRBJ2-1|NA|NA
TGCGCCAGCAGTGAGTTAACACCCGAAACCCTTTACAATGAGCAGTTCTTC
CASSELTPETLYNEQFF
>TRBV18|TRBJ1-1|once|TRBD1
TGTGCCAGCTCACAAGGGACAGGATGGCAAGCTTTCTTT
CASSQGTGWQAFF
>TRBV12-3/TRBV12-4|TRBJ1-4|NA|NA
TGTGCCAGCAGGGCACAGACAGAAAAACTGTTTTTT
CASRAQTEKLFF
>TRBV3-1/TRBV3-2|TRBJ2-3|NA|NA
TGTGCCAGCAGGCGAATCGGGGGCACAGATACGCAGTATTTT
CASRRIGGTDTQYF
>TRBV6-5|TRBJ2-3|NA|NA
TGTGCCAGCAGTGACTCACAGGGTGGCACAGATACGCAGTATTTT
CASSDSQGGTDTQYF